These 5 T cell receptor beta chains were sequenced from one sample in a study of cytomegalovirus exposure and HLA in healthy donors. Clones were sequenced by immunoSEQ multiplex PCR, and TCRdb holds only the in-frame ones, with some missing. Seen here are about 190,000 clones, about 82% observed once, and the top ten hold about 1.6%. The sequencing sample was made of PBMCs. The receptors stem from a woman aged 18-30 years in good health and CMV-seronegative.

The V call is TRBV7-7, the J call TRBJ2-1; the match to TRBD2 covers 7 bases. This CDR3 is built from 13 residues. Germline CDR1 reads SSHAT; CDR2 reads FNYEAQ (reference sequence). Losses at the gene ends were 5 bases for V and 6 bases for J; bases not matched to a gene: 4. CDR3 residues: CASSPPGGNEQFF. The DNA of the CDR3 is TGTGCCAGCAGCCCCCCGGGGGGCAATGAGCAGTTCTTC.

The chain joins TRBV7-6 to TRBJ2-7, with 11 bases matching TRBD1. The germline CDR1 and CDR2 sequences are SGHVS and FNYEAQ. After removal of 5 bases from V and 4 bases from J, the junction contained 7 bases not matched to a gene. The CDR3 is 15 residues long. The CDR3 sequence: CASSPRTGGSYEQYF. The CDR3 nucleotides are TGTGCCAGCAGCCCCAGGACAGGGGGCTCGTACGAGCAGTACTTC.

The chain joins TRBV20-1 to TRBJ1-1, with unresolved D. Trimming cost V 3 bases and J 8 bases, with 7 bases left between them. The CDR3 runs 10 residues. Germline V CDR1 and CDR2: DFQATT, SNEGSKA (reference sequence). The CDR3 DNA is TGCAGTGCTAGCCGGGTCGAAGCTTTCTTT. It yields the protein CSASRVEAFF.

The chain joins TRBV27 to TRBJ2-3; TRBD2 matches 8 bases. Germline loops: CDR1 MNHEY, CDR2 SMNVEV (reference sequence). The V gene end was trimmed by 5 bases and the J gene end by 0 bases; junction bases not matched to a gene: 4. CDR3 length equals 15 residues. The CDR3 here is CASSPSGPSTDTQYF. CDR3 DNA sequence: TGTGCCAGCAGTCCTAGCGGGCCGAGCACAGATACGCAGTATTTT.

The chain's CDR3 is CASSDAGTGGELFF. In DNA form, the CDR3 reads TGCGCCAGCAGCGACGCCGGGACAGGCGGGGAGCTGTTTTTT. The rearrangement links TRBV5-1 to TRBJ2-2; 8 bases match TRBD1. The CDR3 contains 14 residues. After removal of 4 bases from V and 7 bases from J, the junction contained 6 bases not matched to a gene. Per the germline V gene, CDR1 is SGHRS and CDR2 is YFSETQ.